The clone carrying this T cell receptor beta chain has a single count. This sample was included in a study of blood T cell repertoires in COVID-19. The method was immunoSEQ multiplex PCR; TCRdb's version includes in-frame clones alone and lacks a portion of them. The table has 250,000 or so clones, over 65% seen once. V lost 6 bases and J lost 5; bases outside the gene matches: 6. The germline V gene encodes CDR1 ENHRY and CDR2 SYGVKD. The CDR3 covers 14 residues. This TCR derives from a woman aged 80 or over with acute or convalescent COVID-19. The V and J genes are TRBV10-3 and TRBJ2-3; 9 bases match TRBD1. Sequencing was performed on peripheral blood. For the CDR3, the DNA is TGTGCCATCAGCCGGACAGGGGTGGGAGATACGCAGTATTTT. Protein sequence: CAISRTGVGDTQYF.